This T cell receptor (beta chain) appears in the sequencing data of a study of T cells after posttransplantation cyclophosphamide. Clones were sequenced by immunoSEQ multiplex PCR, and TCRdb holds only the in-frame ones, with some missing. This table has tens of thousands of clones, approximately 86% appearing once. The CDR3 spans 14 residues. Germline CDR1 and CDR2: SGHVS and FNYEAQ. The V end was cut by 5 bases, the J end by 1 base, with 11 bases between. This TCR derives from a man aged 25 to 40 with a blood cancer, CMV-positive, and with a related stem cell donor. Sequencing used PBMCs. The chain recombines TRBV7-6 with TRBJ2-5, with D perhaps TRBD1 (6 bases). This CDR3 reads CASSPGTPQETQYF. The CDR3 DNA is TGTGCCAGCAGCCCAGGGACACCCCAAGAGACCCAGTACTTC.